These T cell receptor beta chains were read from a single sample in a study of metastatic and nonmetastatic thyroid tumors. TCRdb reanalyzed the PCR reads with MiXCR. The repertoire has roughly 70,000 clones, roughly 18% of them found once; the top ten carry roughly 13%. Source material: blood. All receptors derive from a female donor with papillary thyroid cancer or a benign thyroid nodule (not recorded which). Some clones in this sample may be carry-over from other donors' samples. Both conserved end residues are part of each CDR3. The order of the fields is J gene, V gene, D gene, clone size, CDR3 DNA, CDR3 protein. The D gene is left open where the match is weak. The size field is filled for only some rows; it gives once, few, many or a size class.

j_gene: TRBJ2-2
v_gene: TRBV12-3/TRBV12-4
d_gene: TRBD2
abundance: many
CDR3nt: TGTGCCAGCAGTCCAATTAGCGGGAGGGACACCGGGGAGCTGTTTTTT
CDR3aa: CASSPISGRDTGELFF

j_gene: TRBJ2-7
v_gene: TRBV20-1
d_gene: TRBD2
abundance: NA
CDR3nt: TGCAGTGCTAGAGAGGTAGCGGGGTGGAGCGACGAGCAGTACTTC
CDR3aa: CSAREVAGWSDEQYF

j_gene: TRBJ2-1
v_gene: TRBV12-3/TRBV12-4
d_gene: TRBD2
abundance: many
CDR3nt: TGTGCCAGCAGTTTTAGCGGGAGAAGCGAGCAGTTCTTC
CDR3aa: CASSFSGRSEQFF

j_gene: TRBJ1-6
v_gene: TRBV12-3/TRBV12-4
d_gene: TRBD1
abundance: many
CDR3nt: TGTGCCAGCAGTTCCGAACAGGGGGCAAATTCACCCCTCCACTTT
CDR3aa: CASSSEQGANSPLHF

j_gene: TRBJ2-1
v_gene: TRBV19
d_gene: TRBD2
abundance: many
CDR3nt: TGTGCCAGCACCGGGGGGGAGGGTGAGCAGTTCTTC
CDR3aa: CASTGGEGEQFF

j_gene: TRBJ2-1
v_gene: TRBV2
d_gene: NA
abundance: many
CDR3nt: TGTGCCAGCAGTGAAACCGGGCCCGACAGGAAGCAGTTCTTC
CDR3aa: CASSETGPDRKQFF

j_gene: TRBJ1-4
v_gene: TRBV29-1
d_gene: TRBD1
abundance: many
CDR3nt: TGCAGCGTTAGGGTTCCACAGGGGAGTAATGAAAAACTGTTTTTT
CDR3aa: CSVRVPQGSNEKLFF

j_gene: TRBJ1-5
v_gene: TRBV3-1
d_gene: NA
abundance: many
CDR3nt: TGTGCCAGCAGCCAAGCTTTCAGCGGTCAGCCCCAGCATTTT
CDR3aa: CASSQAFSGQPQHF

j_gene: TRBJ1-3
v_gene: TRBV3-1
d_gene: NA
abundance: many
CDR3nt: TGTGCCAGCAGCCAGGGGACGGCTGGAAACACCATATATTTT
CDR3aa: CASSQGTAGNTIYF

j_gene: TRBJ1-5
v_gene: TRBV12-5
d_gene: NA
abundance: many
CDR3nt: TGTGCTAGTGGTCCCGAAGGAGGGCTCCAGCCCCAGCATTTT
CDR3aa: CASGPEGGLQPQHF

j_gene: TRBJ1-3
v_gene: TRBV6-2/TRBV6-3
d_gene: NA
abundance: NA
CDR3nt: TGTGCCAGCAGTCCTAAGGCGCGGCCCTCTGGAAACACCATATATTTT
CDR3aa: CASSPKARPSGNTIYF

j_gene: TRBJ1-2
v_gene: TRBV29-1
d_gene: NA
abundance: many
CDR3nt: TGCAGCGCATCACTTACAGGATATGGCTACACCTTC
CDR3aa: CSASLTGYGYTF

j_gene: TRBJ1-2
v_gene: TRBV27
d_gene: NA
abundance: NA
CDR3nt: TGTGCCAGCGCTTCGCCCTCTCGACAGGCGACATATGGCTACACCTTC
CDR3aa: CASASPSRQATYGYTF

j_gene: TRBJ1-2
v_gene: TRBV30
d_gene: NA
abundance: many
CDR3nt: TGTGCCTGGAATCGGGAGGGGGGGTCCAACTATGGCTACACCTTC
CDR3aa: CAWNREGGSNYGYTF

j_gene: TRBJ2-1
v_gene: TRBV19
d_gene: NA
abundance: many
CDR3nt: TGTGCCACCAGGGGCCTGGGGTCGGGTGAGCAGTTCTTC
CDR3aa: CATRGLGSGEQFF

j_gene: TRBJ2-7
v_gene: TRBV24-1
d_gene: TRBD2
abundance: many
CDR3nt: TGTGCCACCAGTGATTCGTTAGCGGGAGGGCCCTACGAGCAGTACTTC
CDR3aa: CATSDSLAGGPYEQYF

j_gene: TRBJ2-2
v_gene: TRBV28
d_gene: NA
abundance: many
CDR3nt: TGTGCCAGCAAGGTAGTTCTTCTAACCGGGGAGCTGTTTTTT
CDR3aa: CASKVVLLTGELFF

j_gene: TRBJ2-2
v_gene: TRBV5-1
d_gene: TRBD2
abundance: many
CDR3nt: TGCGCCAGCAGCTTGGAAGCGGGAGCCGGGGAGCTGTTTTTT
CDR3aa: CASSLEAGAGELFF

j_gene: TRBJ1-5
v_gene: TRBV28
d_gene: NA
abundance: few
CDR3nt: TGTGCCAGCAGTTTAGGTGGCCATAGCAATCAGCCCCAGCATTTT
CDR3aa: CASSLGGHSNQPQHF

j_gene: TRBJ2-1
v_gene: TRBV11-2
d_gene: NA
abundance: many
CDR3nt: TGTGCCAGCAGCTTACAAGTCGGCAATGAGCAGTTCTTC
CDR3aa: CASSLQVGNEQFF

j_gene: TRBJ2-7
v_gene: TRBV28
d_gene: TRBD1
abundance: many
CDR3nt: TGTGCCAGCAGTTCCGGACAGGGGACATACGAGCAGTACTTC
CDR3aa: CASSSGQGTYEQYF

j_gene: TRBJ1-6
v_gene: TRBV5-1
d_gene: NA
abundance: many
CDR3nt: TGCGCCAGCGGTCCCGGCGGGGAGTATAATTCACCCCTCCACTTT
CDR3aa: CASGPGGEYNSPLHF

j_gene: TRBJ1-2
v_gene: TRBV9
d_gene: NA
abundance: many
CDR3nt: TGTGCCAGCAACGTAGAGATCGGACAACTCGGTGGCTACACCTTC
CDR3aa: CASNVEIGQLGGYTF

j_gene: TRBJ2-7
v_gene: TRBV20-1
d_gene: TRBD2
abundance: NA
CDR3nt: TGCAGTGCTAGTCCAGGACTAGCGGGAGAGCAGTACTTC
CDR3aa: CSASPGLAGEQYF

j_gene: TRBJ1-2
v_gene: TRBV28
d_gene: NA
abundance: many
CDR3nt: TGTGCCAGCAGTCCTATGTTCCGTACCGGGGCCGGGGCCTGGAGGGGCTATGGCTACACCTTC
CDR3aa: CASSPMFRTGAGAWRGYGYTF

j_gene: TRBJ2-3
v_gene: TRBV14
d_gene: NA
abundance: many
CDR3nt: TGTGCCAGCAGCCCCCGCGGAGGGACAAATACGCAGTATTTT
CDR3aa: CASSPRGGTNTQYF

j_gene: TRBJ2-7
v_gene: TRBV20-1
d_gene: TRBD2
abundance: NA
CDR3nt: TGCAGTGCACCGGGACTAGCGGGGTCTGTATCCTACGAGCAGTACTTC
CDR3aa: CSAPGLAGSVSYEQYF

j_gene: TRBJ2-7
v_gene: TRBV11-2
d_gene: TRBD2
abundance: many
CDR3nt: TGTGCCAGCAGCTTAGATGGACTAGCCTACGAGCAGTACTTC
CDR3aa: CASSLDGLAYEQYF

j_gene: TRBJ2-7
v_gene: TRBV29-1
d_gene: NA
abundance: many
CDR3nt: TGCAGCGTCAAACTAGACTATTCCTACGAGCAGTACTTC
CDR3aa: CSVKLDYSYEQYF

j_gene: TRBJ1-3
v_gene: TRBV3-1
d_gene: NA
abundance: many
CDR3nt: TGTGCCAGCAGCCAAGAGGGGGCGAAAGGAAGCACCATATATTTT
CDR3aa: CASSQEGAKGSTIYF

j_gene: TRBJ1-1
v_gene: TRBV7-9
d_gene: NA
abundance: many
CDR3nt: TGTGCCAGCAGCTTGACCTTGGGGACTGAAGCTTTCTTT
CDR3aa: CASSLTLGTEAFF

j_gene: TRBJ2-1
v_gene: TRBV30
d_gene: TRBD2
abundance: NA
CDR3nt: TGTGCCTGCCATTTTCTGCGACTAGCGGGAGGTTTCTCTACAGGCAATGAGCAGTTCTTC
CDR3aa: CACHFLRLAGGFSTGNEQFF

j_gene: TRBJ2-6
v_gene: TRBV30
d_gene: TRBD2
abundance: few
CDR3nt: TGTGCCTGGAAATCTAGCGGGAGACGAACTGGGGCCAACGTCCTGACTTTC
CDR3aa: CAWKSSGRRTGANVLTF

j_gene: TRBJ2-1
v_gene: TRBV20-1
d_gene: NA
abundance: NA
CDR3nt: TGCAGTGCTAGAGTTTCTTTGGGTGAGCAGTTCTTC
CDR3aa: CSARVSLGEQFF

j_gene: TRBJ2-1
v_gene: TRBV5-1
d_gene: NA
abundance: many
CDR3nt: TGCGCCAGCAGCCTAGAGGGTCAAAGCCACAATGAGCAGTTCTTC
CDR3aa: CASSLEGQSHNEQFF

j_gene: TRBJ1-1
v_gene: TRBV18
d_gene: NA
abundance: many
CDR3nt: TGTGCCACCTCCCCAGGCCCCTTGGTCGACACTGAAGCTTTCTTT
CDR3aa: CATSPGPLVDTEAFF

j_gene: TRBJ1-2
v_gene: TRBV24-1
d_gene: TRBD1
abundance: NA
CDR3nt: TGTGCCACCAGTGATTCAATCCTCGGGACAGGGGTTGATGGCTACACCTTC
CDR3aa: CATSDSILGTGVDGYTF

j_gene: TRBJ2-7
v_gene: TRBV6-1
d_gene: NA
abundance: many
CDR3nt: TGTGCCAGCAGTGGATCTTATCCCTACGAGCAGTACTTC
CDR3aa: CASSGSYPYEQYF

j_gene: TRBJ1-5
v_gene: TRBV7-2
d_gene: NA
abundance: NA
CDR3nt: TGTGCCAGCGGGGACGGGACGAATCAGCCCCAGCATTTT
CDR3aa: CASGDGTNQPQHF

j_gene: TRBJ2-7
v_gene: TRBV7-9
d_gene: NA
abundance: many
CDR3nt: TGTGCCAGCAGCCCCTGGACAGTCTACGAGCAGTACTTC
CDR3aa: CASSPWTVYEQYF

j_gene: TRBJ2-7
v_gene: TRBV9
d_gene: TRBD2
abundance: NA
CDR3nt: TGTGCCAGCAGCGTAGGTGGGACTATGTCCTACCAGCAGTACTTC
CDR3aa: CASSVGGTMSYQQYF